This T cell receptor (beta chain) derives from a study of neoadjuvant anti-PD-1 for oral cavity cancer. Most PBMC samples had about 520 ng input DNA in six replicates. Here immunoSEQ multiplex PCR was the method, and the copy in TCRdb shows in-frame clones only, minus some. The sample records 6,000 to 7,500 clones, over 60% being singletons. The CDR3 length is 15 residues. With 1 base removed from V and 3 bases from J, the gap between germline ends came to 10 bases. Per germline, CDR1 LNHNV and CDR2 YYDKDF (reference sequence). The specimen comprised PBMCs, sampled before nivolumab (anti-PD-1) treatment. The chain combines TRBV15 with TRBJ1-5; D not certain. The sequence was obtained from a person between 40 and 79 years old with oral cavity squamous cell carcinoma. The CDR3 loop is CATSRGGGNNQPQHF. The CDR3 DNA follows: TGTGCCACCAGCAGAGGCGGAGGGAACAATCAGCCCCAGCATTTT. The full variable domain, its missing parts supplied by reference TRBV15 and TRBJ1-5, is DAMVIQNPRYQVTQFGKPVTLSCSQTLNHNVMYWYQQKSSQAPKLLFHYYDKDFNNEADTPDNFQSRRPNTSFCFLDIRSPGLGDTAMYLCATSRGGGNNQPQHFGDGTRLSIL.